This T cell receptor beta chain was observed in a study of cytomegalovirus exposure and HLA in healthy donors. Of note for this clone: This sample includes further DNA sequences coding for the same CDR3.

It was with 60 Vbeta and 13 Jbeta primers that the PCR ran. Repertoires were generated with immunoSEQ multiplex PCR, while TCRdb's copy carries only in-frame clones and drops some. The repertoire has some 150,000 clones, approximately 80% of them found once; the top ten carry 4.5% to 7%. V was cut by 4 bases and J by 5 bases, with 9 bases left in between. Germline values: CDR1 SGHDT, CDR2 YYEEEE. CDR3 size: 12 residues. The TCR originated in a woman in her thirties or forties in good health and CMV-seropositive. Sequencing was performed on PBMCs. The chain joins TRBV5-6 to TRBJ2-5; D is ambiguous. CDR3 in amino acids: CASSLDRETQYF. CDR3 nucleotide sequence: TGTGCCAGCAGCCTAGACCGGGAGACCCAGTACTTC.